The T cell receptor (beta chain) described here comes from a study of blood T cell repertoires in COVID-19. The wider study: In each case, the material was cDNA or gDNA derived from T cells, B-cell-depleted T cells, or PBMCs.

Seattle researchers signed up patients amid active infection and tracked them longitudinally. Trimming took 6 bases from V and 3 from J, leaving 8 bases between them. From germline, CDR1 is DFQATT and CDR2 SNEGSKA (reference sequence). The CDR3 totals 11 residues. This table comes from immunoSEQ multiplex PCR, and its TCRdb copy is limited to in-frame clones, with some not included. The table includes roughly 150,000 clones, more than 80% detected once. Sequenced: peripheral blood. This receptor was taken from a man younger than 35 with COVID-19, enrolled during active disease. The chain employs TRBV20-1 and TRBJ1-1; TRBD1 is a possible D gene (5 bases). The CDR3 sequence: CSARQYTEAFF. The CDR3 nucleotides are TGCAGTGCCAGACAGTACACTGAAGCTTTCTTT.